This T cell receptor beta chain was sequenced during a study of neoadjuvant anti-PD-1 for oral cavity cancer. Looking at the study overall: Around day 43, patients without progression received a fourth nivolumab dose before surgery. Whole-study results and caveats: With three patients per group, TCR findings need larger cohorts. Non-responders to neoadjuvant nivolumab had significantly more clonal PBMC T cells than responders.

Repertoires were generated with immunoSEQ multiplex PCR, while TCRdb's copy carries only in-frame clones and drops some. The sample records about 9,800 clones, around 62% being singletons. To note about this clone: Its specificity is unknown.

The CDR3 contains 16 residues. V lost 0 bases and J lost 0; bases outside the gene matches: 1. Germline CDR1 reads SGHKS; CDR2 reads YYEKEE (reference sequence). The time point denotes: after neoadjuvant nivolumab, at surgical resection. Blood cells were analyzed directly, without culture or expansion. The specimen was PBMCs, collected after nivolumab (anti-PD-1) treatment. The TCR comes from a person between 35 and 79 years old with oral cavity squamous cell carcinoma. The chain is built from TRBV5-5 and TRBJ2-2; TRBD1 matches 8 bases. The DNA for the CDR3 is TGTGCCAGCAGCTTGGAGGACAGGGCGAACACCGGGGAGCTGTTTTTT. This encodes CASSLEDRANTGELFF.